The 8 T cell receptor beta chains listed next were all sequenced from one sample in a study of blood T cell repertoires in COVID-19. Here immunoSEQ multiplex PCR was the method, and the copy in TCRdb shows in-frame clones only, minus some. The repertoire holds 200,000 to 300,000 clones, with roughly 87% as singletons. The sequenced sample was peripheral blood. The receptors shown here come from a human donor in a cohort sampled during active COVID-19.

The rearrangement links TRBV7-8 to TRBJ2-7; D remains unclear. The CDR3 is 13 amino acids. V lost 5 bases to trimming and J lost 2 bases, with 10 bases between them. Germline CDR1 is SGHVS and CDR2 is FQNEAQ. The CDR3 region is CASSRRVAYEQYF. CDR3 DNA: TGTGCCAGCAGCCGACGGGTCGCCTACGAGCAGTACTTC.

The J gene is TRBJ1-2, the V gene TRBV6-2 or TRBV6-3; D gene unclear. CDR1 MNHEY and CDR2 SVGEGT come from the germline V gene. Trimming shortened V by 0 bases and J by 0 bases, and 11 bases separated the two germline ends. This CDR3 is 16 amino acids long. In nucleotides, the CDR3 is TGTGCCAGCAGTTACTCGAGGAGTACGTCTAACTATGGCTACACCTTC. It is translated as CASSYSRSTSNYGYTF.

The V gene is TRBV6-5, the J gene TRBJ2-7; D might be TRBD2 (6 bases). V gave up 4 bases and J gave up 2 bases, with 12 bases separating them. CDR3 length: 14 residues. Looked up from germline, CDR1 is MNHEY and CDR2 is SVGAGI. CDR3 nucleotide sequence: TGTGCCAGCAGTTTTGGAGCGGGTGCCTACGAGCAGTACTTC. Translation: CASSFGAGAYEQYF.

V usage is TRBV7-3 and J usage is TRBJ2-1, with 8 positions matching TRBD2. Trimming cost V 0 bases and J 6 bases; bases outside gene matches: 10. The CDR3 loop spans 17 amino acids. Looked up from germline, CDR1 is SGHTA and CDR2 is FQGTGA. The CDR3 spells CASSLTSGMPLANEQFF. As DNA, the CDR3 is TGTGCCAGCAGCTTAACTAGCGGGATGCCCCTAGCCAATGAGCAGTTCTTC.

The chain uses TRBV19 and TRBJ2-1; D is possibly TRBD2 (6 bases). The CDR3 consists of 16 residues. Germline values: CDR1 LNHDA, CDR2 SQIVND (reference sequence). Trimming removed 1 base at V and 2 bases at J, with 12 bases between. The CDR3 DNA follows: TGTGCCAGTAGTATAGGGGGGGACTCCCCCTACAATGAGCAGTTCTTC. Translation gives CASSIGGDSPYNEQFF.

The chain links TRBV7-2 to TRBJ2-2; 7 bases line up with TRBD1. Germline V lookup: CDR1 SGHTA, CDR2 FQGNSA. The CDR3 contains 14 residues. Trimming at V came to 5 bases and at J to 6 bases, leaving 6 bases not matched to a gene. CDR3 nucleotide sequence: TGTGCCAGCAGCCGCTCGGGACAGTCCGGGGAGCTGTTTTTT. The encoded protein is CASSRSGQSGELFF.

The chain recombines TRBV24-1 with TRBJ2-3; D might be TRBD1 (5 bases). The CDR3 consists of 17 residues. The V and J ends lost 4 bases and 0 bases respectively, with 16 bases between them. The germline CDR1 and CDR2 sequences are KGHDR and SFDVKD. DNA for the CDR3: TGTGCCACCAGTGAGGGTTACAGGAAGAGGAGCACAGATACGCAGTATTTT. Translation: CATSEGYRKRSTDTQYF.

The J gene is TRBJ1-2, the V gene TRBV5-6, with a weak D call TRBD1 (5 bases). The V and J ends lost 8 bases and 8 bases respectively, with 13 bases between them. Germline V lookup: CDR1 SGHDT, CDR2 YYEEEE. The CDR3 covers 11 residues. As DNA, the CDR3 is TGTGCCAGTCGGGACTCCTGGGGCTACACCTTC. This translates into CASRDSWGYTF. The full variable domain, in which reference TRBV5-6 and TRBJ1-2 provide the parts outside the CDR3, is DAGVTQSPTHLIKTRGQQVTLRCSPKSGHDTVSWYQQALGQGPQFIFQYYEEEERQRGNFPDRFSGHQFPNYSSELNVNALLLGDSALYLCASRDSWGYTFGSGTRLTVV.